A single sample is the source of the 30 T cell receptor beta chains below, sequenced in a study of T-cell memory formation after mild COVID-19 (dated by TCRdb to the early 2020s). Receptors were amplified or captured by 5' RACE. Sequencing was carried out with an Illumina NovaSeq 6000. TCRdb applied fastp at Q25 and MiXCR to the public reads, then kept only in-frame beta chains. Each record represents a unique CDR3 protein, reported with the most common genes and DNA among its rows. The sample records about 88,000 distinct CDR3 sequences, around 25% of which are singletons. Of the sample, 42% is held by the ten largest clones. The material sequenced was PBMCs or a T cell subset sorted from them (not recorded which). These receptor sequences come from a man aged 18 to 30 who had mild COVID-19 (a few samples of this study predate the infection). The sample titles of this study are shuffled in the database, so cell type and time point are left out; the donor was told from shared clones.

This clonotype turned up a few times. CDR3 in DNA: TGTGCCAGCAGCTTAGGCGATCAGCCCCAGCATTTT. Protein product: CASSLGDQPQHF. This chain joins TRBV7-2 and TRBJ1-5; D is ambiguous. Trimming removed 1 base at V and 5 bases at J, with 3 bases between. Germline CDR1 SGHTA, CDR2 FQGNSA. CDR3 length: 12 residues.

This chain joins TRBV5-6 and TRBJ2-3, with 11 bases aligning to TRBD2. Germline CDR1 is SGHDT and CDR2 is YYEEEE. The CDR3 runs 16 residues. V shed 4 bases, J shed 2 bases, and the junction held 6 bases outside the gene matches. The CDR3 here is CASSPTSGDTTDTQYF. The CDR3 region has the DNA TGTGCCAGCAGCCCGACTAGCGGGGACACCACAGATACGCAGTATTTT.

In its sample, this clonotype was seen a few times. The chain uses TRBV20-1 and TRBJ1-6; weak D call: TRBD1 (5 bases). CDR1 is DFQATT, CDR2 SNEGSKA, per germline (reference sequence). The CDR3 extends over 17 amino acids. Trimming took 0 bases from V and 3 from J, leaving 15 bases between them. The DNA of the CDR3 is TGCAGTGCTAGAGATAAGGGGAAATCCTACTATAATTCACCCCTCCACTTT. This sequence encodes CSARDKGKSYYNSPLHF.

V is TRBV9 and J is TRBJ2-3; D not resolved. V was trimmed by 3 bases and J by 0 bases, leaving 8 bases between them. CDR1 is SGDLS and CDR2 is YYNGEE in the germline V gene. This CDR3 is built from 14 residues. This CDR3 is CASSEQGSTDTQYF. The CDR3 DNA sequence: TGTGCCAGCAGCGAGCAAGGGAGCACAGATACGCAGTATTTT.

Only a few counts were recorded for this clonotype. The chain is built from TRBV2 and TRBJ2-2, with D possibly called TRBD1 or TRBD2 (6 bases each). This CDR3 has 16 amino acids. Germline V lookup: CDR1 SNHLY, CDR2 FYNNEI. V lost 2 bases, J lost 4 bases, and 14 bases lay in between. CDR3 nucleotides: TGTGCCAGCAGTGAATTGGGGGGCGCGGGCACCGGGGAGCTGTTTTTT. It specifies CASSELGGAGTGELFF.

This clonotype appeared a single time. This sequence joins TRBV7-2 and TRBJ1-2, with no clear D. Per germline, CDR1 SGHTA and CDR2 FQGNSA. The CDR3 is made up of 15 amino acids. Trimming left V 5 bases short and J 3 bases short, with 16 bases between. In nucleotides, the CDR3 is TGTGCCAGCAGCGATCCCTGGGAGGGATACTATGGCTACACCTTC. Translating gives CASSDPWEGYYGYTF.

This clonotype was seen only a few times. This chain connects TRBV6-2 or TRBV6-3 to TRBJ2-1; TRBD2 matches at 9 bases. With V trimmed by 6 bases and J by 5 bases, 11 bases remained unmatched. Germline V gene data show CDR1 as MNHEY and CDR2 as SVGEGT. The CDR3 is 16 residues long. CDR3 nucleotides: TGTGCCAGCAGCCCGATACGGGTAGCGGGGGACAATGAGCAGTTCTTC. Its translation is CASSPIRVAGDNEQFF.

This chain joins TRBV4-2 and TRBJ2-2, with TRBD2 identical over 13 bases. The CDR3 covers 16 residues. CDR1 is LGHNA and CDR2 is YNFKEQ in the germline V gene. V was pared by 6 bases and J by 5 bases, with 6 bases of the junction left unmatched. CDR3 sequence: CASSPTSGGVTGELFF. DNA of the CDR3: TGTGCCAGCAGTCCTACTAGCGGGGGGGTGACCGGGGAGCTGTTTTTT.

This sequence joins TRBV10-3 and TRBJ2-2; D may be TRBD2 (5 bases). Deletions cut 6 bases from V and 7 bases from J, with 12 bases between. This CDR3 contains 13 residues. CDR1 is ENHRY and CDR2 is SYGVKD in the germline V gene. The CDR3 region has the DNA TGTGCCATCAGCTCCGAAGGGAGCGGGGAGCTGTTTTTT. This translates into CAISSEGSGELFF.

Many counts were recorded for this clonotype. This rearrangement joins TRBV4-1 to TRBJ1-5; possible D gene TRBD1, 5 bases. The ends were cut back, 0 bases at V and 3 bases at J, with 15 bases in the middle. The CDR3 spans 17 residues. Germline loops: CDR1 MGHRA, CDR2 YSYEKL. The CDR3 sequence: CASSQEEWGLPNQPQHF. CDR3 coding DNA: TGCGCCAGCAGCCAAGAGGAATGGGGACTTCCCAATCAGCCCCAGCATTTT.

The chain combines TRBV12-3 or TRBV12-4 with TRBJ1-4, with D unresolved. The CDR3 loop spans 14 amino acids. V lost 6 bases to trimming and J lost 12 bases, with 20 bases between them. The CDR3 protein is CASSGDADAPQLFF. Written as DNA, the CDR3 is TGTGCCAGCAGCGGCGACGCGGACGCCCCCCAACTGTTTTTT.

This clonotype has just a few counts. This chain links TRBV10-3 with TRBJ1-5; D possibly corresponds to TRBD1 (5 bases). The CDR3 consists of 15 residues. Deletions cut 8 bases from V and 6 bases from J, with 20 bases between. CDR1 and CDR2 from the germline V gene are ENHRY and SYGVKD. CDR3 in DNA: TGTGCCATCGGTATAGGGGAATCGGAGGGTCAGCCCCAGCATTTT. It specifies CAIGIGESEGQPQHF.

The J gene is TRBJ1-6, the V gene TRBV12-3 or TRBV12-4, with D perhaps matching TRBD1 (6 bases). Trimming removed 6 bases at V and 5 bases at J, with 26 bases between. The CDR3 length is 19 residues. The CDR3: CASRIGTFRGTGDNSPLHF. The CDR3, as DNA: TGTGCCAGCAGGATTGGGACATTCCGGGGCACGGGGGATAATTCACCCCTCCACTTT.

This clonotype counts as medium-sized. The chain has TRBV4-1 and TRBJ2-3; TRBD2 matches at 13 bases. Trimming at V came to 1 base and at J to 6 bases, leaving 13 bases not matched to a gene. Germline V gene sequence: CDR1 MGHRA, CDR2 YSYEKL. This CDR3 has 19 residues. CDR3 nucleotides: TGCGCCAGCAGCCAAGGCCGCACTAGCGGGGGGGCCATTTGGGATACGCAGTATTTT. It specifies CASSQGRTSGGAIWDTQYF.

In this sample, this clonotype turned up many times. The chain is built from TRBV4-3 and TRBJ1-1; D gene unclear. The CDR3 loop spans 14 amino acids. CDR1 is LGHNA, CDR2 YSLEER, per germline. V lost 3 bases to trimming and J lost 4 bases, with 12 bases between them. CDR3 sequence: CASSQRPLGTEAFF. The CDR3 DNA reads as TGCGCCAGCAGCCAGAGGCCGCTGGGCACTGAAGCTTTCTTT.

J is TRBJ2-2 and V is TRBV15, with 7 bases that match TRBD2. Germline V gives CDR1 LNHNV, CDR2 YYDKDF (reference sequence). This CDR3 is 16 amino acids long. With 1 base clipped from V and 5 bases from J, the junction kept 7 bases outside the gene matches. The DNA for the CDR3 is TGTGCCACCAGCAGAGCAGGAGGTAGCGGGACCGGGGAGCTGTTTTTT. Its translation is CATSRAGGSGTGELFF.

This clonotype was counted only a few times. CDR3 nucleotides: TGCAGTGCTTTGGGACAGGAGACGCCCTACGAGCAGTACGTC. As protein: CSALGQETPYEQYV. This chain joins TRBV20-1 and TRBJ2-7, with 8 bases aligning to TRBD1. Unmatched junction bases numbered 8, after V lost 5 bases and J lost 2 bases. Germline CDR1 DFQATT, CDR2 SNEGSKA (reference sequence). This CDR3 contains 14 residues.

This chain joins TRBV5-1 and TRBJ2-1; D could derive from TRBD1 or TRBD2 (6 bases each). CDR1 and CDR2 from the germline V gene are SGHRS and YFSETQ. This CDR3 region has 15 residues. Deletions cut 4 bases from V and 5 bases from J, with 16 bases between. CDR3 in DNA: TGCGCCAGCAGCCAAAGGGGGGCCGTCGACAATGAGCAGTTCTTC. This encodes CASSQRGAVDNEQFF.

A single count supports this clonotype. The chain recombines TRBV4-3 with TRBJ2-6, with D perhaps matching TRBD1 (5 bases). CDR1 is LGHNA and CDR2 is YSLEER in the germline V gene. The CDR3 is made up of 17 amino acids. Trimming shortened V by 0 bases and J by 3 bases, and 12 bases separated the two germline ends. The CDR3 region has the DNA TGCGCCAGCAGCCAAGATAACGCAGGGCTTGGGGCCAACGTCCTGACTTTC. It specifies CASSQDNAGLGANVLTF.

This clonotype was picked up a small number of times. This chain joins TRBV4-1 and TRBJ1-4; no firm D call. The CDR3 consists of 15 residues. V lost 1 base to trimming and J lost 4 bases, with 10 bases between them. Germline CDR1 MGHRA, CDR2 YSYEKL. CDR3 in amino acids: CASSQGTSNNEKLFF. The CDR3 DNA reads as TGCGCCAGCAGCCAAGGTACCAGTAATAATGAAAAACTGTTTTTT.

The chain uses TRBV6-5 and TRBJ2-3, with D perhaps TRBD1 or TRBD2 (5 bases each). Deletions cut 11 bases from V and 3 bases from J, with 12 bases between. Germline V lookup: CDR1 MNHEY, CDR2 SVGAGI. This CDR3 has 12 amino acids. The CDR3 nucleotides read TGTGCCTCGGGACGGTCGACAGATACGCAGTATTTT. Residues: CASGRSTDTQYF.

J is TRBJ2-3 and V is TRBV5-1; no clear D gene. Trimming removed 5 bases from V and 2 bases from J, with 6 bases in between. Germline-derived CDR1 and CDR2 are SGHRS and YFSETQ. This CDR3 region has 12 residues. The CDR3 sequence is CASRRFTDTQYF. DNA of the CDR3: TGCGCCAGCAGGAGATTCACAGATACGCAGTATTTT.

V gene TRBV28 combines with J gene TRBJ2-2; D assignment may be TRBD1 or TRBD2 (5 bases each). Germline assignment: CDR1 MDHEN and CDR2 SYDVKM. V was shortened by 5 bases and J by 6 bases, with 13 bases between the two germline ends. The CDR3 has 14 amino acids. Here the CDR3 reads CASSRDRLAGELFF. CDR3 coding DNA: TGTGCCAGCAGTCGGGACCGGCTTGCCGGGGAGCTGTTTTTT.

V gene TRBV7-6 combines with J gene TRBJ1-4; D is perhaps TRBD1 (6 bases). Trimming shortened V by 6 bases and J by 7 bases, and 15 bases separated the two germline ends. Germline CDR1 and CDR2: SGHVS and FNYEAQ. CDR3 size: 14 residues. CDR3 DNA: TGTGCCAGCAGTCTTGGGGGGGGCAGTGAAAAACTGTTTTTT. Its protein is CASSLGGGSEKLFF.

In DNA, the CDR3 is TGTGCCAGCAGCTTAGACGGGGTTGGGGGGCTGTATGAGGATACGCAGTATTTT. It codes for CASSLDGVGGLYEDTQYF. The V and J genes are TRBV11-2 and TRBJ2-3; D is possibly TRBD1 or TRBD2 (6 bases each). The germline V and J ends were trimmed by 0 bases and 6 bases, with 22 bases remaining between them. The CDR3 has 18 amino acids. In germline, CDR1 is SGHAT, CDR2 FQNNGV.

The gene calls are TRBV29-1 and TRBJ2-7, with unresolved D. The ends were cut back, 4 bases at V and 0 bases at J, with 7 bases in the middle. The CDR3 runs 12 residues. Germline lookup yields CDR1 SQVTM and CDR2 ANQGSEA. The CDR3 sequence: CSVVGDSYEQYF. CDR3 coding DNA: TGCAGCGTTGTTGGCGACTCCTACGAGCAGTACTTC.

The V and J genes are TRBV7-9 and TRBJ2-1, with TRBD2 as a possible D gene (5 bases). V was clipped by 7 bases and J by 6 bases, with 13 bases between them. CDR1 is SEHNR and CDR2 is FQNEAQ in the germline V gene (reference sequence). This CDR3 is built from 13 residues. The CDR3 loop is CASILPGFNEQFF. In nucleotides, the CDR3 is TGTGCCAGCATCCTTCCGGGGTTCAATGAGCAGTTCTTC. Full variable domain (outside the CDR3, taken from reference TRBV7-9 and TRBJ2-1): DTGVSQNPRHKITKRGQNVTFRCDPISEHNRLYWYRQTLGQGPEFLTYFQNEAQLEKSRLLSDRFSAERPKGSFSTLEIQRTEQGDSAMYLCASILPGFNEQFFGPGTRLTVL.

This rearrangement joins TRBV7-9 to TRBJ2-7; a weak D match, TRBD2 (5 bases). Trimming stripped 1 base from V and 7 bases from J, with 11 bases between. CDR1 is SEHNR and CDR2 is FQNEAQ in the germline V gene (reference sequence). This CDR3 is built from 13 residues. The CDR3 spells CASSLEVGEEQYF. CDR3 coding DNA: TGTGCCAGCAGCTTAGAAGTCGGGGAAGAGCAGTACTTC. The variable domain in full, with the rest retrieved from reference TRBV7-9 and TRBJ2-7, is DTGVSQNPRHKITKRGQNVTFRCDPISEHNRLYWYRQTLGQGPEFLTYFQNEAQLEKSRLLSDRFSAERPKGSFSTLEIQRTEQGDSAMYLCASSLEVGEEQYFGPGTRLTVT.

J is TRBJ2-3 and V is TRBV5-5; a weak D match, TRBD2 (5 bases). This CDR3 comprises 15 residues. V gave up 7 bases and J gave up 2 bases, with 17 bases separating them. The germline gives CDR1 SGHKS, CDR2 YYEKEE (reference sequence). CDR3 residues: CASWLREGHTDTQYF. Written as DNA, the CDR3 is TGTGCCAGCTGGCTAAGAGAGGGCCACACAGATACGCAGTATTTT.

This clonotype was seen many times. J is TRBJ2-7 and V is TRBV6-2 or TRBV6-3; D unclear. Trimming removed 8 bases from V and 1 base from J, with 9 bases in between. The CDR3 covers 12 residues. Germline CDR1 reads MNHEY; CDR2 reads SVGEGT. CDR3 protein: CASSISSYEQYF. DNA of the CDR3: TGTGCCAGCTCGATCTCGTCCTACGAGCAGTACTTC.